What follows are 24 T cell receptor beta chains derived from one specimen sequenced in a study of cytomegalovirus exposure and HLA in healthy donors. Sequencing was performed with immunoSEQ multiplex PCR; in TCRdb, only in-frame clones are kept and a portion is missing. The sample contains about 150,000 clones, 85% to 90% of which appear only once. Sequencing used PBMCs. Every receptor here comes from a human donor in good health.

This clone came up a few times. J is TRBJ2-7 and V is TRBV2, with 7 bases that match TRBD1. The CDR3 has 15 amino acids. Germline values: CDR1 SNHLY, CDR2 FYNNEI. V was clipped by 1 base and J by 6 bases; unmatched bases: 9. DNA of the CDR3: TGTGCCAGCAGTGAAGAGGGGGCCTTTACCGCCGAGCAGTACTTC. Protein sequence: CASSEEGAFTAEQYF.

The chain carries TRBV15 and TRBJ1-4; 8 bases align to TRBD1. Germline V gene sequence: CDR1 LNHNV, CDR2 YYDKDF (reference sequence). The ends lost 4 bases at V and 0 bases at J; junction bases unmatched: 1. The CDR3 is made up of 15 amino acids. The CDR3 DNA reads TGTGCCACCAGCACGACAGGGGCAACTAATGAAAAACTGTTTTTT. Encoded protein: CATSTTGATNEKLFF.

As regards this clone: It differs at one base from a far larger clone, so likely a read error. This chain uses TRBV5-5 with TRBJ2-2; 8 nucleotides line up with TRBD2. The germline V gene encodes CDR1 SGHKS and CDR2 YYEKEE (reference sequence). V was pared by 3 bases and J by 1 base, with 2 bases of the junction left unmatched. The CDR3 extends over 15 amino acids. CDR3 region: CASSSGLGNTGELFF. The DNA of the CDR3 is TGTGCCAGCAGCTCGGGACTAGGGAACACCGGGGAGCTGTTTTTT.

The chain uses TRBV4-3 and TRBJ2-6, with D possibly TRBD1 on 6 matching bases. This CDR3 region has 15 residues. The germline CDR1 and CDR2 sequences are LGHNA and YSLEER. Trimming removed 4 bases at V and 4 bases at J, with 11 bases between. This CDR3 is CASSRTGSGANVLTF. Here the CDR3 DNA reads TGCGCCAGCAGCCGAACAGGGTCCGGGGCCAACGTCCTGACTTTC.

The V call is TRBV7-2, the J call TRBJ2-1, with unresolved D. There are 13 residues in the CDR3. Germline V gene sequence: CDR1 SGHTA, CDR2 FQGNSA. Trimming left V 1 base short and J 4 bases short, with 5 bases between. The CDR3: CASSLDNYNEQFF. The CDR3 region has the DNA TGTGCCAGCAGCTTAGATAATTACAATGAGCAGTTCTTC.

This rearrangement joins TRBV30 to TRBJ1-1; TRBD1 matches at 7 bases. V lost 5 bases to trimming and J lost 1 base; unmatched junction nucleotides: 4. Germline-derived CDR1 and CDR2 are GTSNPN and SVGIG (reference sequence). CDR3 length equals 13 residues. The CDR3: CAWGGQKNTEAFF. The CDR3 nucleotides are TGTGCCTGGGGGGGACAGAAGAACACTGAAGCTTTCTTT.

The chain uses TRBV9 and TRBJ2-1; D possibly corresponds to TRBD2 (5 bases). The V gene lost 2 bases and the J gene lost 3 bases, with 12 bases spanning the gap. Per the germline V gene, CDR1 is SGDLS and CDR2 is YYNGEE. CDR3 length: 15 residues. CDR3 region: CASSVSGLGYNEQFF. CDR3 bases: TGTGCCAGCAGCGTGTCGGGGTTGGGCTACAATGAGCAGTTCTTC.

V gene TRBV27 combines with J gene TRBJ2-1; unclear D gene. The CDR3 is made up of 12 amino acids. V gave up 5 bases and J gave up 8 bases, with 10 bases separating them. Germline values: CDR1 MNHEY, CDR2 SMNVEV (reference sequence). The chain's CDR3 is CASSASKYEQFF. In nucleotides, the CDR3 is TGTGCCAGCAGTGCGTCTAAGTATGAGCAGTTCTTC.

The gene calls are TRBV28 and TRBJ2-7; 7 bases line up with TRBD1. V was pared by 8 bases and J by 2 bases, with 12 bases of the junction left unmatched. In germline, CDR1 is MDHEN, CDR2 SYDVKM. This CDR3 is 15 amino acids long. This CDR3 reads CASGLQTGPPYEQYF. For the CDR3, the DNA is TGTGCCAGCGGACTTCAGACAGGGCCCCCCTACGAGCAGTACTTC.

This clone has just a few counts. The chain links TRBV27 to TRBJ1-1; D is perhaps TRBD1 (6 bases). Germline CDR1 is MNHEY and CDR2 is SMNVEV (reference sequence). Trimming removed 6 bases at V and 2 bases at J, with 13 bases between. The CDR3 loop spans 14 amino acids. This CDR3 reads CASSPWGTNTEAFF. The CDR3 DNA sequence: TGTGCCAGCAGCCCTTGGGGGACAAACACTGAAGCTTTCTTT.

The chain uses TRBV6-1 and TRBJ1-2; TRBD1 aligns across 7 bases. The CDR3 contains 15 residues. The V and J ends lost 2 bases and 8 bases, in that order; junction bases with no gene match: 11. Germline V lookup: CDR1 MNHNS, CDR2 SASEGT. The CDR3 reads CASSETAGGRLGYTF. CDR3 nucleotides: TGTGCCAGCAGTGAAACGGCAGGGGGGAGGTTAGGCTACACCTTC.

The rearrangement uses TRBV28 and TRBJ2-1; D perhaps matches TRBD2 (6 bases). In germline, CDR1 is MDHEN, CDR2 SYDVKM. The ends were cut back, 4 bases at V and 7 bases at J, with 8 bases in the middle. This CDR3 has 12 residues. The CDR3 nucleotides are TGTGCCAGCAGTTGGAGGGTTAATGAGCAGTTCTTC. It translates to CASSWRVNEQFF.

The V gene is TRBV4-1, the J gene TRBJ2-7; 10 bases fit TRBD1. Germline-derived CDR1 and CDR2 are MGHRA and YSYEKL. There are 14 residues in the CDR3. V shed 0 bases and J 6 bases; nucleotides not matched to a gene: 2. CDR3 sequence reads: CASSQDRDRGEQYF. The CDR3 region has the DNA TGCGCCAGCAGCCAAGATCGGGACAGGGGCGAGCAGTACTTC.

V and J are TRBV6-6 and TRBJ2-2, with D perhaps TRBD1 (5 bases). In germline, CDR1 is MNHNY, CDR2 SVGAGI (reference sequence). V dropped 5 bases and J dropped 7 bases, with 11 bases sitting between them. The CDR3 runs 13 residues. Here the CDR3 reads CASSLRVDGELFF. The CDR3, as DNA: TGTGCCAGCAGTCTCAGGGTGGACGGGGAGCTGTTTTTT.

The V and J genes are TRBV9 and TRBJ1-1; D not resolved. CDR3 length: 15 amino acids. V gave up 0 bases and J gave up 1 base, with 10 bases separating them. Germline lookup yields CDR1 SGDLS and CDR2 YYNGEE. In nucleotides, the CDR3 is TGTGCCAGCAGCGTAGTCGCGGGCAAGAACACTGAAGCTTTCTTT. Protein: CASSVVAGKNTEAFF.

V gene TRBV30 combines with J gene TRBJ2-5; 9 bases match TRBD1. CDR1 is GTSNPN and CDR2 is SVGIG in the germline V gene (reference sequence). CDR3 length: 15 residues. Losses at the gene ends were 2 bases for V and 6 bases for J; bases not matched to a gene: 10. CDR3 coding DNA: TGTGCCTGGAGTCCCCGGGACAGGGAGGGAAAGACCCAGTACTTC. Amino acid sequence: CAWSPRDREGKTQYF.

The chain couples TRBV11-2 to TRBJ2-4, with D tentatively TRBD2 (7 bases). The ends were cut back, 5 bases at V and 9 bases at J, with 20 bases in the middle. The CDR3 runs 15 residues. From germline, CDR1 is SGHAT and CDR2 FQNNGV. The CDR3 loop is CASSPNVRGAGIQYF. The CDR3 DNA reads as TGTGCCAGCAGCCCTAATGTTCGGGGGGCGGGCATTCAGTACTTC.

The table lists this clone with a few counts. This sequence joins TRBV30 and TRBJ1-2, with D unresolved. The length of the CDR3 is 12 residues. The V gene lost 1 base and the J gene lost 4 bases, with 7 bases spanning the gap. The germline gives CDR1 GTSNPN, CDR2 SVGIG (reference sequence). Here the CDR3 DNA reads TGTGCCTGGAGTGCCCTCCTCTATGGCTACACCTTC. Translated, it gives CAWSALLYGYTF.

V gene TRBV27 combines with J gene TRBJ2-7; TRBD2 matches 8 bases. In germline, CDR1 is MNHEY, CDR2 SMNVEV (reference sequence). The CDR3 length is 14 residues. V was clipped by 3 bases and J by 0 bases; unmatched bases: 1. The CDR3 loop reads CASSFGGGSYEQYF. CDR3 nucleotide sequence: TGTGCCAGCAGTTTCGGGGGGGGCTCCTACGAGCAGTACTTC.

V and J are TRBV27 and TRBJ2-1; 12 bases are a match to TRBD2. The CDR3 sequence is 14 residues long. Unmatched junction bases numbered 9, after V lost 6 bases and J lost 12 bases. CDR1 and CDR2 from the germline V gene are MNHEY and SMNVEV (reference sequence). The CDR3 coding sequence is TGTGCCAGCAGACCAACCGGGACTAGCGGGTCGCAGTTCTTC. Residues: CASRPTGTSGSQFF.

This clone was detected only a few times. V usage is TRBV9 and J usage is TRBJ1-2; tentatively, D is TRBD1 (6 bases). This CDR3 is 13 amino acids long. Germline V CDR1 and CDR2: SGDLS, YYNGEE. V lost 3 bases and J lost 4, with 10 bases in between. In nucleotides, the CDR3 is TGTGCCAGCAGCGGACAGGTTAGCTATGGCTACACCTTC. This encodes CASSGQVSYGYTF.

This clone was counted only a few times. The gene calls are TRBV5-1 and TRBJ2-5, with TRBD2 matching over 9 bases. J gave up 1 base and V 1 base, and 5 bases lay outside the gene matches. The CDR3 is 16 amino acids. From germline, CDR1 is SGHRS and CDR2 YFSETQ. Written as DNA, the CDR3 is TGCGCCAGCAGCTTGACCAGCGGGGGGACCCAAGAGACCCAGTACTTC. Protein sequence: CASSLTSGGTQETQYF.

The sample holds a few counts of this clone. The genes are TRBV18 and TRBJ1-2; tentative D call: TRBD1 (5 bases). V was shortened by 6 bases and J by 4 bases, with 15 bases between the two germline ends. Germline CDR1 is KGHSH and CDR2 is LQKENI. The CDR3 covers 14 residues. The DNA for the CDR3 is TGTGCCAGCTCCCAGGGAGGGGAAGTCTATGGCTACACCTTC. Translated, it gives CASSQGGEVYGYTF.

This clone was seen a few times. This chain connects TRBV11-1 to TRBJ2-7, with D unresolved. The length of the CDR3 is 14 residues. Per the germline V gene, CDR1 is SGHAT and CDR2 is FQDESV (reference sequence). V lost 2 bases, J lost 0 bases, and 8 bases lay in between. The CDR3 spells CASSLYGSSYEQYF. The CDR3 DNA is TGTGCCAGCAGCTTATACGGGTCCTCCTACGAGCAGTACTTC.